This TCR beta chain originates from a study of blood T cell repertoires in COVID-19. Trimming cost V 1 base and J 7 bases, with 14 bases left between them. There are 15 residues in the CDR3. Germline V gene data show CDR1 as MNHNS and CDR2 as SASEGT. As originally analysed: The authors estimated nucleated cell counts from reference gene primer amplification. Generated by immunoSEQ multiplex PCR, the TCRdb table keeps only in-frame clones and is missing some. Clonal size and the V and J genes are those of that table, whereas D and trimming came from the DNA. The sample lists 20,000 to 25,000 clones; about 87% were seen once.

Material for sequencing was peripheral blood. The TCR comes from a human donor with active COVID-19. The donor label of this sample is uncertain. This rearrangement joins TRBV6-1 to TRBJ1-5; tentative D call: TRBD1 (6 bases). In DNA form, the CDR3 reads TGTGCCAGCAGTGAAGTAGTCAGGGGTATACAGCCCCAGCATTTT. This gives the protein CASSEVVRGIQPQHF.